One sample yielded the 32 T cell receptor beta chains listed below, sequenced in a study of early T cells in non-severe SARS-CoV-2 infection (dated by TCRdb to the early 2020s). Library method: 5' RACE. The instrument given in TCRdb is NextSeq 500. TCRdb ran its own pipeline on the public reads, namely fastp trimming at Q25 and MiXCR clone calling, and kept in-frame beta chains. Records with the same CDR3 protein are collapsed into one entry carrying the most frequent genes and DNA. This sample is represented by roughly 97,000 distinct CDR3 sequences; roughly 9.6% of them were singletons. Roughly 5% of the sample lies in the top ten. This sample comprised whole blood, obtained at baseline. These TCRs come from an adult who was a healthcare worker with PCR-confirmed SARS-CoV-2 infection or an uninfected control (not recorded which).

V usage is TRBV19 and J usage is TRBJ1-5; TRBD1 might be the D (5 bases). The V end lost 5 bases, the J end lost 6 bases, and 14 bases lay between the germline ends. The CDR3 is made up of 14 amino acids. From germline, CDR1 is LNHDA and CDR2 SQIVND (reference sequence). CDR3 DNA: TGTGCCAGTAGTGGGACTTCCCTGGCTCAGCCCCAGCATTTT. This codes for CASSGTSLAQPQHF.

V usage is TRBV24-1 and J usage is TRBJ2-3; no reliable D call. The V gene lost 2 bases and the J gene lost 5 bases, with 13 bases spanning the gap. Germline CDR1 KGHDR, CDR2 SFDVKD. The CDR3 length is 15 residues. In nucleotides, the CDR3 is TGTGCCACCAGTGATTCTATGCGACCAAGAGATACGCAGTATTTT. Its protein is CATSDSMRPRDTQYF.

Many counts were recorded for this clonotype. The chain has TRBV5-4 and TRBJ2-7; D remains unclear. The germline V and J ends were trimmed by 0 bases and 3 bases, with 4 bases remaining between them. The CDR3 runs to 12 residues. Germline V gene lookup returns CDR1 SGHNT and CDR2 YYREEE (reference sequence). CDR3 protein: CASSLADYEQYF. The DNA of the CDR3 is TGTGCCAGCAGCTTGGCTGACTACGAGCAGTACTTC.

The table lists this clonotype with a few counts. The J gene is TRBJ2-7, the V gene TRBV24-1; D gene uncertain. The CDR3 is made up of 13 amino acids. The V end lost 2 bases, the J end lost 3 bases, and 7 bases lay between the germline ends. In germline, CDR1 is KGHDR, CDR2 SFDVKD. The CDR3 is CATSDSGYYEQYF. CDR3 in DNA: TGTGCCACCAGTGATTCCGGTTACTACGAGCAGTACTTC.

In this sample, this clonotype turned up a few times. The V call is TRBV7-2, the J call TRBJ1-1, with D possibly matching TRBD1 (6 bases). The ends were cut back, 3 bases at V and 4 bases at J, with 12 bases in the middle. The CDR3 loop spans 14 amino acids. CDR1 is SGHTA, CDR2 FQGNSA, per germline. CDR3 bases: TGTGCCAGCAGCTTTATCCAGGGGTTCACTGAAGCTTTCTTT. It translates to CASSFIQGFTEAFF.

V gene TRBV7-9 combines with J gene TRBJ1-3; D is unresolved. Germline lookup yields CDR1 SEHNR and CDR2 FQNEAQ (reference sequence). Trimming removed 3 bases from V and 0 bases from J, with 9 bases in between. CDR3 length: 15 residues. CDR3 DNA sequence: TGTGCCAGCAGCTTGACTCGGAACTCTGGAAACACCATATATTTT. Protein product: CASSLTRNSGNTIYF. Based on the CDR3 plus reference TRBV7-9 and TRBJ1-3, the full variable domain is DTGVSQNPRHKITKRGQNVTFRCDPISEHNRLYWYRQTLGQGPEFLTYFQNEAQLEKSRLLSDRFSAERPKGSFSTLEIQRTEQGDSAMYLCASSLTRNSGNTIYFGEGSWLTVV.

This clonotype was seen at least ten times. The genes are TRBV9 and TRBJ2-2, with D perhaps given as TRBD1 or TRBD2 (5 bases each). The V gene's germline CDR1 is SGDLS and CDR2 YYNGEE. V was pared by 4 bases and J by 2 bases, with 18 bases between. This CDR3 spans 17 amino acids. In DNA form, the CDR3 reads TGTGCCAGCAGCATGACCGGGACCCCGATAAACACCGGGGAGCTGTTTTTT. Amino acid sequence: CASSMTGTPINTGELFF.

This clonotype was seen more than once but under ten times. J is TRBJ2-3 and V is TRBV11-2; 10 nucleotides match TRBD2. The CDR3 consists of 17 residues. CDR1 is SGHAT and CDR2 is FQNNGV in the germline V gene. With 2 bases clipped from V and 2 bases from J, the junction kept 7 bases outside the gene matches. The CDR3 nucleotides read TGTGCCAGCAGCTTAAGATCTAGCGGGGGACCCACAGATACGCAGTATTTT. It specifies CASSLRSSGGPTDTQYF.

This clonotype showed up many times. CDR3 coding DNA: TGCAGCGTTGAAGGAGGCAGCACAGATACGCAGTATTTT. This codes for CSVEGGSTDTQYF. The chain couples TRBV29-1 to TRBJ2-3; D ambiguous. Germline assignment: CDR1 SQVTM and CDR2 ANQGSEA. The CDR3 covers 13 residues. Trimming shortened V by 1 base and J by 0 bases, and 5 bases separated the two germline ends.

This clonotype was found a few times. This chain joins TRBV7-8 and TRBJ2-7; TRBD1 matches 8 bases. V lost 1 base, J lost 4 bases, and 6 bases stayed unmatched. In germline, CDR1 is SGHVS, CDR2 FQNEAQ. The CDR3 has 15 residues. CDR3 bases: TGTGCCAGCAGCTTAGAACAGGGGGAAGGGTACGAGCAGTACTTC. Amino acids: CASSLEQGEGYEQYF.

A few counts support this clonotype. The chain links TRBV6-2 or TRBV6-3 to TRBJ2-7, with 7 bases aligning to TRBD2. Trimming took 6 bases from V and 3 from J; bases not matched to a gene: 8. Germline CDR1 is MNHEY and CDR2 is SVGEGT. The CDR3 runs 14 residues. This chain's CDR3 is CASRSWSGVYEQYF. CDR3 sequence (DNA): TGTGCCAGCAGGTCCTGGAGCGGGGTCTACGAGCAGTACTTC.

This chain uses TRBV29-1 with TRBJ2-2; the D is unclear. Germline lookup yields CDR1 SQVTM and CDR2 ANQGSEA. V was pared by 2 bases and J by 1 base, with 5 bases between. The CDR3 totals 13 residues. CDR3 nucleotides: TGCAGCGTTGAATACAGGAACACCGGGGAGCTGTTTTTT. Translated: CSVEYRNTGELFF.

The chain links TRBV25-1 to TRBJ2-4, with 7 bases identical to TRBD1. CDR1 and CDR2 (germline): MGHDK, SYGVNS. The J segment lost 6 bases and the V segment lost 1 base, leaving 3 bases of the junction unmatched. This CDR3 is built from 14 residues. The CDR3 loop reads CASSEFKGANIQYF. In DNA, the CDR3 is TGTGCCAGCAGTGAATTTAAGGGGGCAAACATTCAGTACTTC.

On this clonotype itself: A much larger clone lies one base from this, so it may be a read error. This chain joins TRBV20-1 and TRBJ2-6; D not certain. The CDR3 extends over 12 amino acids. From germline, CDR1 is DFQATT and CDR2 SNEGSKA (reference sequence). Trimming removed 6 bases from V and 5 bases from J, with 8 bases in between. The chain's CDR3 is CSAQHRANVLTF. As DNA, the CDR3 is TGCAGTGCACAGCATCGGGCCAACGTCCTGACTTTC.

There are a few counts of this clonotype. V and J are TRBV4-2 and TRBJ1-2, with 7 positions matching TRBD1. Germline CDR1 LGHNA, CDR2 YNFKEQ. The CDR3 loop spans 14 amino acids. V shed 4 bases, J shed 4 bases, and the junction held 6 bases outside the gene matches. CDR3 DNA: TGTGCCAGCAGCCGGGAAACAGGGGTCTATGGCTACACCTTC. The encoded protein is CASSRETGVYGYTF.

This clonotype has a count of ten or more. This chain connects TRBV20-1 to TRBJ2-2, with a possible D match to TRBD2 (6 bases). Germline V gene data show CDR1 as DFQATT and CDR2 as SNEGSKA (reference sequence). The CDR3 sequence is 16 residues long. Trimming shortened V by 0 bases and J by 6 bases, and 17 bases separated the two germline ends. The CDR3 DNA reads TGCAGTGCTAGAGAGGCGGGAAAGGGGCGAGCCGGGGAGCTGTTTTTT. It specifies CSAREAGKGRAGELFF.

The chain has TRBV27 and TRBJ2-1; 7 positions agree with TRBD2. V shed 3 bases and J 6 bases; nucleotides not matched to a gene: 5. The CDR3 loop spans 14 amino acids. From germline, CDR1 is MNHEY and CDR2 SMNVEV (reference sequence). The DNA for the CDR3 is TGTGCCAGCAGTTTGTCGGCTAGCGGCAATGAGCAGTTCTTC. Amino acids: CASSLSASGNEQFF.

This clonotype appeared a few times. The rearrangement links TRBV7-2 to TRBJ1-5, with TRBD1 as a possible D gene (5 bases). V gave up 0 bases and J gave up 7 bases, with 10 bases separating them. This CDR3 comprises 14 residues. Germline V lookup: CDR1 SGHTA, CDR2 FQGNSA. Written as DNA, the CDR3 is TGTGCCAGCAGCTTAGCGGGGCGCGGGCAGCCCCAGCATTTT. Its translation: CASSLAGRGQPQHF.

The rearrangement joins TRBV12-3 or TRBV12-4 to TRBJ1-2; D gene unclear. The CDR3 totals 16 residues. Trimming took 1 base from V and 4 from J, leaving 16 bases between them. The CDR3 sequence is CASSLGAVVGTYGYTF. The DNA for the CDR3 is TGTGCCAGCAGTTTAGGCGCGGTGGTGGGAACCTATGGCTACACCTTC.

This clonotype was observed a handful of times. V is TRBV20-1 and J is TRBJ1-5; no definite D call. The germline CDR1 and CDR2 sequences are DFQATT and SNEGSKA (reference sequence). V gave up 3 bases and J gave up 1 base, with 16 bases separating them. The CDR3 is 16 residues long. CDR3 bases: TGCAGTGCTAGGGATCGGGGAGGGTGGAGCAATCAGCCCCAGCATTTT. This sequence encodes CSARDRGGWSNQPQHF.

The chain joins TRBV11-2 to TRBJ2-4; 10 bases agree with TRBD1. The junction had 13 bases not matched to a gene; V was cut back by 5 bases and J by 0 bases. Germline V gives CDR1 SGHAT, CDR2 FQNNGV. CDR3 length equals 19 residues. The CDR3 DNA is TGTGCCAGCAGCCAGTCCCGGGACAGGGGCGGACTAGCCAAAAACATTCAGTACTTC. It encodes CASSQSRDRGGLAKNIQYF.

The DNA for the CDR3 is TGTGCCAGTAGTACGTTCAGGGGCAACTACGAGCAGTACTTC. It translates to CASSTFRGNYEQYF. V is TRBV19 and J is TRBJ2-7, with a tentative D call TRBD1 (6 bases). Germline V gene data show CDR1 as LNHDA and CDR2 as SQIVND (reference sequence). The CDR3 runs 14 residues. Trimming left V 4 bases short and J 3 bases short, with 13 bases between.

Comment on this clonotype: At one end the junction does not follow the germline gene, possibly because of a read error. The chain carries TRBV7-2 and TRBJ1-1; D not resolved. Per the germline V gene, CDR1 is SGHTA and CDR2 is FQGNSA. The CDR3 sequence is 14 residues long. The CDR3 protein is CVSNWGEMNTEAFF. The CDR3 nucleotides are TGTGTCAGCAATTGGGGAGAAATGAACACTGAAGCTTTCTTT.

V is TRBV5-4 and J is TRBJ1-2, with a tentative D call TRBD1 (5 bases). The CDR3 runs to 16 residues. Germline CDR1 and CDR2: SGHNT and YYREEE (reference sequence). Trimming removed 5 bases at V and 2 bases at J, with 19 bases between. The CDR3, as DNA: TGTGCCAGCAGTTTTATCGGGGGAGGGTCAAACTATGGCTACACCTTC. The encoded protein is CASSFIGGGSNYGYTF.

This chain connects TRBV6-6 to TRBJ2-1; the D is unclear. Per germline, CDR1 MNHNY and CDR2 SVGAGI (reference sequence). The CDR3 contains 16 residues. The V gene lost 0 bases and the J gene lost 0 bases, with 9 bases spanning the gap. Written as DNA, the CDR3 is TGTGCCAGCAGTTACTCCTCGAAAATCTCCTACAATGAGCAGTTCTTC. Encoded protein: CASSYSSKISYNEQFF.

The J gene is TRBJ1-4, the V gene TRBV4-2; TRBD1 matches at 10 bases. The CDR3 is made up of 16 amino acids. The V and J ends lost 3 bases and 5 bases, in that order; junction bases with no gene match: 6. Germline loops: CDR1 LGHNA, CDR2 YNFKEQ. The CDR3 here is CASSHHLDRGNEKLFF. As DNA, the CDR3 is TGTGCCAGCAGCCACCACCTGGACAGGGGGAATGAAAAACTGTTTTTT.

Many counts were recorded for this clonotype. The CDR3 DNA sequence: TGTGCCAGCAGCGTTGGGACTTGGGAGACCCAGTACTTC. As protein: CASSVGTWETQYF. The genes are TRBV9 and TRBJ2-5; a weak D match, TRBD2 (6 bases). The germline gives CDR1 SGDLS, CDR2 YYNGEE. With 2 bases removed from V and 5 bases from J, the gap between germline ends came to 10 bases. CDR3 length equals 13 residues.

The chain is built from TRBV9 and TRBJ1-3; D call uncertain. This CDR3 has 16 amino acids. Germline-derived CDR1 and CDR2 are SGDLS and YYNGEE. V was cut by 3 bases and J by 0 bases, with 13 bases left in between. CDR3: CASSAGGGSSGNTIYF. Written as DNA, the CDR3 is TGTGCCAGCAGCGCGGGCGGCGGTAGCTCTGGAAACACCATATATTTT.

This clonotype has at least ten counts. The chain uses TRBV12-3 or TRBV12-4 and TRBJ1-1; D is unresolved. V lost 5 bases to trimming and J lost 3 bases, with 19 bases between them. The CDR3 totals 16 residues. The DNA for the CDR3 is TGTGCCAGCAGTATAACACTGACCCGGGCCTACACTGAAGCTTTCTTT. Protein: CASSITLTRAYTEAFF.

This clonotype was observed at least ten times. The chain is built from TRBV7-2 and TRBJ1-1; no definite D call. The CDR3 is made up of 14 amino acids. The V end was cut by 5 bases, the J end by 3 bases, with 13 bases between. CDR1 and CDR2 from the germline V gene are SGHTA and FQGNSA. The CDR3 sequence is CASSTRSRDTEAFF. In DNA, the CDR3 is TGTGCCAGCAGCACCCGGTCAAGGGACACTGAAGCTTTCTTT. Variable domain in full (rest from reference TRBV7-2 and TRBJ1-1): GAGVSQSPSNKVTEKGKDVELRCDPISGHTALYWYRQSLGQGLEFLIYFQGNSAPDKSGLPSDRFSAERTGGSVSTLTIQRTQQEDSAVYLCASSTRSRDTEAFFGQGTRLTVV.

The CDR3 nucleotides read TGCAGTGCTGTCGGGGCAGTTTATGGCTACACCTTC. Its translation: CSAVGAVYGYTF. V usage is TRBV20-1 and J usage is TRBJ1-2; a possible D gene is TRBD1 (5 bases). V lost 5 bases and J 5 bases, leaving 12 bases between the germline ends. The CDR3 loop spans 12 amino acids. CDR1 is DFQATT, CDR2 SNEGSKA, per germline (reference sequence).

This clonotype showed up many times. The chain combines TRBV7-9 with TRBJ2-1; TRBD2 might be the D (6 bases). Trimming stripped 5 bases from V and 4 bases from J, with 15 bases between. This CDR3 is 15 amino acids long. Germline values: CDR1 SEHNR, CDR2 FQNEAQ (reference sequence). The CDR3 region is CASSPDRGGYNEQFF. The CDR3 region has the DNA TGTGCCAGCAGCCCCGACCGCGGAGGGTACAATGAGCAGTTCTTC.